The rows below give T cell receptor beta chains drawn from one sample of a study of CD8 T cells in Susac syndrome. From the immunoSEQ multiplex PCR reads, TCRdb called clonotypes with MiXCR, one entry per CDR3 protein. The sample records about 430,000 distinct CDR3 sequences, approximately 85% being singletons. The sequencing input was CD8+ T cells from PBMCs. Source of these receptors: a human donor with multiple sclerosis. Each CDR3 is given with its conserved first and last residue. Fields, in order: V gene, clone size, J gene, D gene, CDR3 protein, CDR3 DNA. A D gene is named only where the DNA matches it firmly. Clone size is stated in some rows and not others, as once, few, many or a class when expanded.

V: TRBV5-1
size: .
J: TRBJ2-3
D: .
CDR3: CASTWGDSSTDTQYF
DNA: TGCGCCAGCACCTGGGGGGATTCTAGCACAGATACGCAGTATTTT

V: TRBV7-9
size: .
J: TRBJ2-1
D: TRBD2
CDR3: CASSAGLVSFNEQFF
DNA: TGTGCCAGCAGCGCGGGACTAGTCTCTTTCAATGAGCAGTTCTTC

V: TRBV7-4
size: .
J: TRBJ2-5
D: TRBD1
CDR3: CASSSPRTGRETQYF
DNA: TGTGCCAGCAGCTCCCCTAGGACAGGGAGGGAGACCCAGTACTTC

V: TRBV30
size: .
J: TRBJ1-1
D: .
CDR3: CAWSLIKNTEAFF
DNA: TGTGCCTGGAGTCTCATCAAGAACACTGAAGCTTTCTTT

V: TRBV4-1
size: .
J: TRBJ2-1
D: TRBD2
CDR3: CASSQDSHREDDNEQFF
DNA: TGCGCCAGCAGCCAAGACTCTCATCGGGAGGATGACAATGAGCAGTTCTTC

V: TRBV14
size: .
J: TRBJ1-6
D: .
CDR3: CASSADALRNSPLHF
DNA: TGTGCCAGCAGCGCGGACGCCTTACGGAATTCACCCCTCCACTTT

V: TRBV11-1
size: .
J: TRBJ2-7
D: TRBD2
CDR3: CASSGGESYEQYF
DNA: TGTGCCAGCTCGGGGGGAGAATCCTACGAGCAGTACTTC

V: TRBV5-6
size: few
J: TRBJ2-5
D: .
CDR3: CASSLGGAYQETQYF
DNA: TGTGCCAGCAGCTTGGGTGGGGCTTACCAAGAGACCCAGTACTTC

V: TRBV4-1
size: .
J: TRBJ2-3
D: TRBD2
CDR3: CASSQGGLAVTDTQYF
DNA: TGCGCCAGCAGCCAAGGAGGACTAGCGGTGACAGATACGCAGTATTTT

V: TRBV19
size: .
J: TRBJ2-7
D: .
CDR3: CASGHAGYEQYF
DNA: TGTGCCAGTGGACACGCGGGCTACGAGCAGTACTTC

V: TRBV12-3/TRBV12-4
size: .
J: TRBJ1-6
D: .
CDR3: CASSFSAGESPLHF
DNA: TGTGCCAGCAGTTTTAGTGCAGGGGAATCACCCCTCCACTTT

V: TRBV28
size: few
J: TRBJ2-7
D: .
CDR3: CASSLSGSTYEQYF
DNA: TGTGCCAGCAGTCTAAGCGGGTCAACCTACGAGCAGTACTTC

V: TRBV2
size: once
J: TRBJ2-7
D: TRBD2
CDR3: CASSESNSGTAYEQYF
DNA: TGTGCCAGCAGTGAATCGAATAGCGGGACCGCCTACGAGCAGTACTTC

V: TRBV30
size: .
J: TRBJ1-1
D: .
CDR3: CAWNLGLTEAFF
DNA: TGTGCCTGGAATCTGGGTCTCACTGAAGCTTTCTTT

V: TRBV6-1
size: .
J: TRBJ1-2
D: .
CDR3: CASSLITNYGYTF
DNA: TGTGCCAGCAGTTTAATTACTAACTATGGCTACACCTTC

V: TRBV6-6
size: .
J: TRBJ2-1
D: TRBD2
CDR3: CASHAGGLNEQFF
DNA: TGTGCCAGCCACGCGGGGGGTCTCAATGAGCAGTTCTTC

V: TRBV14
size: once
J: TRBJ1-2
D: .
CDR3: CASSQVQGMNYGYTF
DNA: TGTGCCAGCAGCCAAGTACAAGGAATGAACTATGGCTACACCTTC

V: TRBV5-1
size: .
J: TRBJ2-5
D: .
CDR3: CASSLTSAETQYF
DNA: TGCGCCAGCAGCCTGACATCAGCGGAGACCCAGTACTTC

V: TRBV30
size: .
J: TRBJ2-5
D: .
CDR3: CAWSTSTTGTQYF
DNA: TGTGCCTGGAGTACGAGCACAACGGGGACCCAGTACTTC

V: TRBV20-1
size: .
J: TRBJ1-2
D: TRBD1
CDR3: CSARDEKRDRAYWSDYGYTF
DNA: TGCAGTGCTAGAGATGAAAAAAGGGACAGGGCGTACTGGTCGGACTATGGCTACACCTTC

V: TRBV20-1
size: .
J: TRBJ2-7
D: .
CDR3: CSAHGQFSSYEQYF
DNA: TGCAGTGCTCACGGGCAGTTTAGCTCCTACGAGCAGTACTTC

V: TRBV19
size: .
J: TRBJ2-6
D: .
CDR3: CASSMGEHGANVLTF
DNA: TGTGCCAGTAGTATGGGAGAGCATGGAGCCAACGTCCTGACTTTC

V: TRBV7-9
size: .
J: TRBJ1-2
D: .
CDR3: CASSLEDGGDGYTF
DNA: TGTGCCAGCAGCTTAGAGGACGGAGGGGATGGCTACACCTTC

V: TRBV5-1
size: .
J: TRBJ1-1
D: .
CDR3: CASSLETWNTEAFF
DNA: TGCGCCAGCAGCTTGGAAACTTGGAACACTGAAGCTTTCTTT

V: TRBV27
size: .
J: TRBJ2-7
D: TRBD2
CDR3: CASSSLTSGSYEQYF
DNA: TGTGCCAGCAGTTCCCTGACTAGCGGATCCTACGAGCAGTACTTC

V: TRBV6-5
size: .
J: TRBJ1-5
D: .
CDR3: CASSYRGNSNQPQHF
DNA: TGTGCCAGCAGTTACCGAGGAAATAGCAATCAGCCCCAGCATTTT

V: TRBV5-1
size: few
J: TRBJ2-5
D: TRBD1
CDR3: CASSLFVWGQRFQETQYF
DNA: TGCGCCAGCAGCTTATTCGTTTGGGGACAGCGATTCCAAGAGACCCAGTACTTC

V: TRBV25-1
size: .
J: TRBJ2-3
D: .
CDR3: CASSGEQNPYTDTQYF
DNA: TGTGCCAGCAGTGGCGAACAGAACCCCTACACAGATACGCAGTATTTT

V: TRBV29-1
size: .
J: TRBJ2-1
D: TRBD2
CDR3: CSVEGLAGPYNEQFF
DNA: TGCAGCGTTGAGGGACTAGCGGGCCCCTACAATGAGCAGTTCTTC

V: TRBV7-2
size: .
J: TRBJ2-6
D: .
CDR3: CASSLGDRANVLTF
DNA: TGTGCCAGCAGCTTAGGAGATCGCGCCAACGTCCTGACTTTC

V: TRBV27
size: .
J: TRBJ2-1
D: TRBD1
CDR3: CASSFKGAPISSYNEQFF
DNA: TGTGCCAGCAGTTTTAAGGGGGCTCCTATAAGCTCCTACAATGAGCAGTTCTTC

V: TRBV7-6
size: .
J: TRBJ2-5
D: TRBD2
CDR3: CASSPRVAGGQTQYF
DNA: TGTGCCAGCAGCCCTCGGGTAGCGGGGGGACAGACCCAGTACTTC

V: TRBV12-3/TRBV12-4
size: once
J: TRBJ2-3
D: .
CDR3: CAGSRGAVDTQYF
DNA: TGTGCCGGGTCAAGGGGAGCGGTAGATACGCAGTATTTT

V: TRBV6-1
size: .
J: TRBJ2-3
D: .
CDR3: CASSEAARYTDTQYF
DNA: TGTGCCAGCAGTGAAGCGGCCAGGTACACAGATACGCAGTATTTT

V: TRBV28
size: .
J: TRBJ2-3
D: TRBD1
CDR3: CASSLGWETGGFTDTQYF
DNA: TGTGCCAGCAGTTTAGGTTGGGAGACAGGGGGCTTCACAGATACGCAGTATTTT

V: TRBV15
size: .
J: TRBJ2-1
D: TRBD2
CDR3: CATSRGWREGSHEQFF
DNA: TGTGCCACCAGCAGAGGCTGGAGGGAGGGCTCCCATGAGCAGTTCTTC

V: TRBV4-2
size: .
J: TRBJ2-7
D: TRBD2
CDR3: CASSQENGLRREDSYEQYF
DNA: TGTGCCAGCAGCCAAGAAAATGGGTTGCGGCGGGAGGACTCCTACGAGCAGTACTTC

V: TRBV6-5
size: .
J: TRBJ2-2
D: TRBD2
CDR3: CASSYSRGMAGELFF
DNA: TGTGCCAGCAGTTACTCGCGGGGGATGGCCGGGGAGCTGTTTTTT

V: TRBV3-1
size: once
J: TRBJ2-2
D: .
CDR3: CASSSRPPGDTGELFF
DNA: TGTGCCAGCAGCTCACGGCCCCCGGGTGACACCGGGGAGCTGTTTTTT

V: TRBV7-2
size: .
J: TRBJ2-3
D: .
CDR3: CASRRSSRGPRDTQYF
DNA: TGTGCCAGCAGGCGCAGCTCGCGGGGGCCTCGAGATACGCAGTATTTT

V: TRBV7-3
size: few
J: TRBJ1-1
D: .
CDR3: CASSYTGGEAFF
DNA: TGTGCCAGCAGCTATACGGGGGGTGAAGCTTTCTTT

V: TRBV7-9
size: .
J: TRBJ1-1
D: .
CDR3: CASSSQERNTEAFF
DNA: TGTGCCAGCAGCTCACAGGAGAGGAACACTGAAGCTTTCTTT

V: TRBV21-1
size: .
J: TRBJ1-6
D: .
CDR3: CASSETGNASPLHF
DNA: TGTGCCAGCAGCGAGACAGGGAACGCTTCACCCCTCCACTTT

V: TRBV29-1
size: .
J: TRBJ2-1
D: TRBD2
CDR3: CSGLSGSSYNEQFF
DNA: TGCAGCGGCCTTAGCGGGAGCTCCTACAATGAGCAGTTCTTC

V: TRBV28
size: .
J: TRBJ2-5
D: TRBD1
CDR3: CASSLTGGPQETQYF
DNA: TGTGCCAGCAGTTTAACAGGGGGTCCCCAAGAGACCCAGTACTTC

V: TRBV4-1
size: once
J: TRBJ2-2
D: TRBD1
CDR3: CASSQVLGQGAQGGELFF
DNA: TGCGCCAGCAGCCAAGTACTAGGACAGGGGGCGCAGGGCGGGGAGCTGTTTTTT

V: TRBV2
size: .
J: TRBJ1-1
D: .
CDR3: CASSVTAEAFF
DNA: TGTGCCAGCAGTGTAACCGCTGAAGCTTTCTTT

V: TRBV7-8
size: .
J: TRBJ1-5
D: .
CDR3: CASAPLLDSNQPQHF
DNA: TGTGCCAGCGCCCCCCTTCTCGACAGCAATCAGCCCCAGCATTTT

V: TRBV4-1
size: .
J: TRBJ1-1
D: .
CDR3: CASIGIGGVEAFF
DNA: TGCGCCAGCATCGGAATCGGGGGAGTGGAAGCTTTCTTT

V: TRBV3-1
size: .
J: TRBJ2-1
D: TRBD2
CDR3: CASSHESLAGGPFGNEQFF
DNA: TGTGCCAGCAGCCATGAATCACTAGCGGGGGGGCCTTTTGGCAATGAGCAGTTCTTC

V: TRBV30
size: .
J: TRBJ2-1
D: .
CDR3: CAWSVPGRGNNEQFF
DNA: TGTGCCTGGAGTGTACCGGGCAGGGGCAACAATGAGCAGTTCTTC

V: TRBV30
size: .
J: TRBJ1-1
D: .
CDR3: CAWTITGGTEAFF
DNA: TGTGCCTGGACTATAACTGGGGGAACTGAAGCTTTCTTT

V: TRBV4-2
size: once
J: TRBJ1-1
D: .
CDR3: CASNSLNQGRMNTEAFF
DNA: TGTGCCAGCAACTCCCTTAATCAGGGGCGCATGAACACTGAAGCTTTCTTT

V: TRBV29-1
size: .
J: TRBJ2-2
D: .
CDR3: CSVVEGWGTGELFF
DNA: TGCAGCGTTGTGGAGGGCTGGGGCACCGGGGAGCTGTTTTTT

V: TRBV27
size: .
J: TRBJ2-1
D: .
CDR3: CASRLGGVGEQFF
DNA: TGTGCCAGCAGGTTAGGGGGAGTCGGTGAGCAGTTCTTC